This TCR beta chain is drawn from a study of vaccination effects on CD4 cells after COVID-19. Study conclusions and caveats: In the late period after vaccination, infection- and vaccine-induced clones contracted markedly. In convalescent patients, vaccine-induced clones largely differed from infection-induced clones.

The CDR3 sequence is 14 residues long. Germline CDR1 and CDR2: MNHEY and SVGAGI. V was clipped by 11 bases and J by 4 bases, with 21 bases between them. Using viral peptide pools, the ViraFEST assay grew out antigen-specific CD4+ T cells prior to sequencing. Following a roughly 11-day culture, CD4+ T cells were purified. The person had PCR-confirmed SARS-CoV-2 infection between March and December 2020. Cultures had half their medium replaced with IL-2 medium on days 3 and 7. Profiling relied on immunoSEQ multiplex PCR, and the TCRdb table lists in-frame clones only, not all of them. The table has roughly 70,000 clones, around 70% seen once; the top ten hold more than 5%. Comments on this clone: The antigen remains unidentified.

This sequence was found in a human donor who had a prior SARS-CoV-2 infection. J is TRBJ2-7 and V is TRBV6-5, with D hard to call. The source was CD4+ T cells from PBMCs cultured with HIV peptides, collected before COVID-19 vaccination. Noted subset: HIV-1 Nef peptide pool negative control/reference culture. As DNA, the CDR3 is TGTGCCGCATCAGACTCCCGTTTGGGGTACGAGCAGTACTTC. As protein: CAASDSRLGYEQYF.